This T cell receptor (beta chain) was identified during a study of cytomegalovirus exposure and HLA in healthy donors. PCR was performed using 60 Vbeta and 13 Jbeta primers. The method was immunoSEQ multiplex PCR; TCRdb's version includes in-frame clones alone and lacks a portion of them. In the table there are around 120,000 clones, approximately 85% of which are singletons. CDR1 and CDR2 (germline): LNHDA, SQIVND (reference sequence). This CDR3 contains 15 residues. J was trimmed by 0 bases and V by 5 bases; bases with no gene match: 5. This clone is a singleton in its sample. The receptor was isolated from a boy younger than 18 in good health and CMV-seronegative. Sample: PBMCs. The genes are TRBV19 and TRBJ2-7; 9 bases are shared with TRBD1. The CDR3 DNA reads TGTGCCAGTAGTCCAACGGACAGGGGCTCCTACGAGCAGTACTTC. Amino acid sequence: CASSPTDRGSYEQYF.